The 2 T cell receptor beta chains presented below share a single source sample, sequenced in a study of long-term antiretroviral therapy in people with HIV. Sequencing used immunoSEQ v3.0 at survey level. Assay used: immunoSEQ multiplex PCR; TCRdb lists only in-frame clones, some missing. The table includes 20,000 to 25,000 clones, 81% detected once. The specimen comprised unsorted PBMCs, sampled 0.1 years before starting antiretroviral therapy. The origin of the receptors is a man between 40 and 49 years old with HIV.

This chain uses TRBV4-3 with TRBJ2-5; maybe TRBD2 (5 bases). This CDR3 has 13 residues. The germline V gene has CDR1 LGHNA and CDR2 YSLEER. V gave up 5 bases and J gave up 1 base, with 8 bases separating them. As DNA, the CDR3 is TGCGCCAGCAGCGGGAGTGTCCAAGAGACCCAGTACTTC. This gives the protein CASSGSVQETQYF.

V is TRBV5-4 and J is TRBJ2-2; D tentatively reads TRBD1 or TRBD2 (5 bases each). V was pared by 1 base and J by 5 bases, with 15 bases between. This CDR3 region has 16 residues. CDR1 is SGHNT, CDR2 YYREEE, per germline (reference sequence). Written as DNA, the CDR3 is TGTGCCAGCAGCTTGAAACTAGGGGTCGATACCGGGGAGCTGTTTTTT. Translating it yields CASSLKLGVDTGELFF.